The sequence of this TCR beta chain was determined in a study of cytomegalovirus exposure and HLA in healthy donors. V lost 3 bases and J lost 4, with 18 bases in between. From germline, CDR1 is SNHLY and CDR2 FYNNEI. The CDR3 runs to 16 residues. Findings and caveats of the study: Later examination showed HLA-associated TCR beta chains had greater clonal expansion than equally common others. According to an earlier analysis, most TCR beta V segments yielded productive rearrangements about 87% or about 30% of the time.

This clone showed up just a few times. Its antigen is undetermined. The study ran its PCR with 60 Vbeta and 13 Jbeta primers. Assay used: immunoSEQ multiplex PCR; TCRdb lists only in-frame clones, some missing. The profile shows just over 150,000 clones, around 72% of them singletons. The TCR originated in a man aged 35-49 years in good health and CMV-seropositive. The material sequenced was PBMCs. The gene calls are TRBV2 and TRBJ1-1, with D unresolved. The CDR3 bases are TGTGCCAGCAGTGAGACCAGCTGGGCAGGAGGCACTGAAGCTTTCTTT. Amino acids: CASSETSWAGGTEAFF.